This T cell receptor beta chain was identified during a study of Ad26.COV2.S vaccination and SARS-CoV-2 variants. CDR1 and CDR2 (germline): MRHNA, SNTAGT. This CDR3 spans 16 amino acids. V lost 6 bases, J lost 2 bases, and 8 bases stayed unmatched. The method was immunoSEQ multiplex PCR; TCRdb's version includes in-frame clones alone and lacks a portion of them. The table shows 180,000 or so clones, with approximately 90% occurring only once. This rearrangement joins TRBV6-4 to TRBJ2-3; 10 bases align to TRBD2. The specimen comprised peripheral blood, sampled after recovery from COVID-19. This receptor was identified in a human donor who had recovered from COVID-19. The CDR3 sequence: CASSRLAGGPTDTQYF. CDR3 bases: TGTGCCAGCAGCCGCTTAGCGGGGGGCCCCACAGATACGCAGTATTTT.